This T cell receptor (beta chain) originates from a study of blood T cell repertoires in COVID-19. Turning to the study itself: The origin of the acute and convalescent COVID-19 samples was the United States, Italy and Spain. PBMCs, B-cell-depleted T cells, or T cells provided the cDNA or gDNA that made up the material.

In the original analysis: Estimation of nucleated cell counts relied on the amplification of reference gene primers. TCRdb's table, derived via immunoSEQ multiplex PCR, lists solely in-frame clones and lacks some. The D gene and trimming were derived from the DNA, and the V and J assignments and clone size from that table. The sample includes nearly 110,000 clones, about 89% of them seen just once. Germline lookup yields CDR1 SGHRS and CDR2 YFSETQ. V dropped 4 bases and J dropped 0 bases, with 11 bases sitting between them. CDR3 length equals 15 residues. The rearrangement uses TRBV5-1 and TRBJ1-3, with D tentatively TRBD1 (5 bases). The TCR was taken from a woman in her twenties or thirties with acute or convalescent COVID-19. The sequenced sample consisted of peripheral blood. Written as DNA, the CDR3 is TGCGCCAGCAGCCGAGGAACAGGCTCTGGAAACACCATATATTTT. The encoded protein is CASSRGTGSGNTIYF.